This T cell receptor (beta chain) was retrieved from a study of CXCR3-negative and CXCR3-positive naive CD8 T cells. Findings of the study overall: Both naive subsets showed comparably high diversity, and memory CD8+ cells showed much lower diversity. CXCR3-negative naive cells had less hydrophobic TRB CDR3s than did CXCR3-positive naive cells. For naive cells, CXCR3-negative and CXCR3-positive subsets had similar TRBV-TRBJ usage; for memory cells, usage differed.

In preparing the TRB cDNA libraries, 5' RACE with UMI labels was used. TCRdb derives one entry per CDR3 protein from the 5' RACE reads, leaving out DNA. The data show about 150,000 distinct CDR3 sequences, and the top ten clones hold about 0.48%. Germline V gene data show CDR1 as SQVTM and CDR2 as ANQGSEA. CDR3 size: 14 residues. On this clonotype itself: The antigen remains unidentified.

This TCR was sampled from a human donor in good health. Some clones in this sample may be carry-over from other donors' samples. V is TRBV29-1 and J is TRBJ2-1; TCRdb's D gene call, TRBD1, goes unchecked for lack of DNA. The sample was naive CXCR3+ CD8+ T cells from blood. Subset denoted: CD45RO-CCR7+CD27+CD95- naive CD8+ T cells expressing CXCR3 (TNR3+). CDR3 amino acids: CSVAPGTGGNEQFF.